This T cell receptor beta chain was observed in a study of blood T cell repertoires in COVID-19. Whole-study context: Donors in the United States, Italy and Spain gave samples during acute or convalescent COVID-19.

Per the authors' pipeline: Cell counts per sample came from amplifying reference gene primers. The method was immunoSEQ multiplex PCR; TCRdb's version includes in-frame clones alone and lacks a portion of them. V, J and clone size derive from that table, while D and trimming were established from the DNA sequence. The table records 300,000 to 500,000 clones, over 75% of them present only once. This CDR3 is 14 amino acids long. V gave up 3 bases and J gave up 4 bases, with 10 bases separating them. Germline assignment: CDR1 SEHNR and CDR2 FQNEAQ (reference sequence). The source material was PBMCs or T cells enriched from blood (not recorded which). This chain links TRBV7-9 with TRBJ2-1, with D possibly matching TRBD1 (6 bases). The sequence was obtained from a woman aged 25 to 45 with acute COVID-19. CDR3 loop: CASSFRDKYNEQFF. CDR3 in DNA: TGTGCCAGCAGCTTCCGGGACAAATACAATGAGCAGTTCTTC.